A selection of T cell receptor beta chains follows, all from one sample in a study of cytomegalovirus exposure and HLA in healthy donors. Assay used: immunoSEQ multiplex PCR; TCRdb lists only in-frame clones, some missing. The sample carries about 190,000 clones, roughly three quarters recorded once. Sequences were obtained from PBMCs. The receptors here all came from a woman aged 18 to 35 in good health and CMV-seronegative. Each CDR3 is given with its conserved first and last residue. The D gene is left open where the match is weak. Not every row has a clone size; where given, it reads once, few, many or a size class.

v_call	j_call	clone_size	d_call	cdr3_nt	cdr3_aa
TRBV28	TRBJ2-5	.	.	TGTGCCAGCAGCCCCCCCGGGACCCAGTACTTC	CASSPPGTQYF
TRBV6-6	TRBJ1-2	.	.	TGTGCCAGCAGTTACTCGAATACTGAGGAAGGCGGCTACACCTTC	CASSYSNTEEGGYTF
TRBV9	TRBJ2-1	once	TRBD1	TGTGCCAGCAGCGCGAAAGGGACAGGGGAGTTGAATGAGCAGTTCTTC	CASSAKGTGELNEQFF
TRBV6-1	TRBJ1-3	few	TRBD1	TGTGCCAGCAGTGAGGAGAGGGGGCGAAGCTCTGGAAACACCATATATTTT	CASSEERGRSSGNTIYF
TRBV6-1	TRBJ2-7	.	.	TGTGCCAGCAAGGACAGCTCCTACGAGCAGTACTTC	CASKDSSYEQYF
TRBV28	TRBJ1-2	.	.	TGTGCCAGCAGTATCCCAGGGCAAGGCTACACCTTC	CASSIPGQGYTF
TRBV5-4	TRBJ2-7	.	TRBD2	TGTGCCAGCAGCAAGACTAGCGGGAGTATCTACGAGCAGTACTTC	CASSKTSGSIYEQYF
TRBV6-1	TRBJ1-1	few	TRBD1	TGTGCCAGCAGGGTACAGGGGGCTTGGGGCACTGAAGCTTTCTTT	CASRVQGAWGTEAFF
TRBV10-1	TRBJ2-2	.	.	TGCGCCAGCAGTTTCAGGGTACACGGGGAGCTGTTTTTT	CASSFRVHGELFF
TRBV6-1	TRBJ1-1	.	.	TGTGCCACTCAGGACAGACTTATGAACACTGAAGCTTTCTTT	CATQDRLMNTEAFF
TRBV5-5	TRBJ2-7	.	.	TGTGCCAGCAGCTCCCGCGCAGGGTATGACGAGCAGTACTTC	CASSSRAGYDEQYF
TRBV18	TRBJ1-1	.	.	TGTGCCAGCTCACCAGTCACAGTGAACACTGAAGCTTTCTTT	CASSPVTVNTEAFF
TRBV5-4	TRBJ1-2	.	.	TGTGCCAGCAGCCCGGGGGCGGGGGAATACGACTATGGCTACACCTTC	CASSPGAGEYDYGYTF
TRBV7-3	TRBJ1-1	.	.	TGTGCCAGCAGCGACACGGAGGGTATGAACACTGAAGCTTTCTTT	CASSDTEGMNTEAFF
TRBV5-6	TRBJ1-2	.	.	TGTGCCAGCAGCTTAGACGGGGACTATGGCTACACCTTC	CASSLDGDYGYTF
TRBV5-1	TRBJ2-3	few	TRBD2	TGCGCCAGCAACTTAGCGGGGCCCTTCACAGATACGCAGTATTTT	CASNLAGPFTDTQYF
TRBV14	TRBJ1-1	few	TRBD1	TGTGCCAGCAGCCGACAGGGCCTAAGCGAAGCTTTCTTT	CASSRQGLSEAFF
TRBV5-6	TRBJ1-6	.	.	TGTGCCAGCAGCTTACGACCGGAGAGAAGTCTACTTAATTCACCCCTCCACTTT	CASSLRPERSLLNSPLHF
TRBV6-5	TRBJ2-5	.	.	TGTGCCAGCACTCGGGGTCCCCAAGAGACCCAGTACTTC	CASTRGPQETQYF
TRBV7-2	TRBJ2-3	.	TRBD2	TGTGCCAGCAGCCCCGGACTAGCGGCACTCGTTACGCAGTATTTT	CASSPGLAALVTQYF
TRBV6-5	TRBJ1-2	.	TRBD1	TGTGCCAGCACTGGGACAGGCTCTAACTATGGCTACACCTTC	CASTGTGSNYGYTF
TRBV20-1	TRBJ2-5	.	TRBD1	TGCAGTTACAGGGGGAGAGAGACCCAGTACTTC	CSYRGRETQYF
TRBV7-3	TRBJ1-1	.	.	TGTGCCAGCAGCTTAGAGGATCGCACTGAAGCTTTCTTT	CASSLEDRTEAFF
TRBV7-9	TRBJ1-2	.	.	TGTGCCAGGGAGGACAGCTATGGCTACACCTTC	CAREDSYGYTF
TRBV5-8	TRBJ1-2	.	.	TGTGCCAGCAGCTTGTGGCGGGATAACTATGGCTACACCTTC	CASSLWRDNYGYTF
TRBV28	TRBJ1-5	once	TRBD1	TGTGCCAGCAGCCGACGGACAGGGGAATGGAATCAGCCCCAGCATTTT	CASSRRTGEWNQPQHF
TRBV9	TRBJ2-2	.	.	TGTGCCTCCTCCGGGACACCAAACACCGGGGAGCTGTTTTTT	CASSGTPNTGELFF
TRBV7-2	TRBJ2-1	.	TRBD1	TGTGCCAGCAGCACCGGGACAGCCGCCAATGAGCAGTTCTTC	CASSTGTAANEQFF
TRBV5-1	TRBJ1-1	.	.	TGCGCCAGCAGCTTGGGGGGCCTGACGAACACTGAAGCTTTCTTT	CASSLGGLTNTEAFF
TRBV27	TRBJ1-2	.	.	TGTGCCAGCAGTCACCGCGACCCGGGAGGGGTTGGCTACACCTTC	CASSHRDPGGVGYTF
TRBV28	TRBJ1-4	.	.	TGTGCCAGCAGTTTACGGGGGGAAAAACTGTTTTTT	CASSLRGEKLFF
TRBV13	TRBJ1-5	.	TRBD1	TGTGCCAGCAGCTCGGGACAGGGGGGAAATCAGCCCCAGCATTTT	CASSSGQGGNQPQHF
TRBV6-5	TRBJ1-2	.	.	TGTGCCAGCAGACAATTCGATGGCTACACCTTC	CASRQFDGYTF
TRBV7-6	TRBJ1-6	.	.	TGTGCCAGCAGCTTACTTGGGCCCGACTCCTATAATTCACCCCTCCACTTT	CASSLLGPDSYNSPLHF
TRBV4-1	TRBJ2-3	few	.	TGCGCCAGCAGCCAACTAACAGGGTTCACAGATACGCAGTATTTT	CASSQLTGFTDTQYF
TRBV6-6	TRBJ2-7	.	TRBD1	TGTGCCAGCAGTTACTCGGGGGGACAGGTCTCGTACGAGCAGTACTTC	CASSYSGGQVSYEQYF
TRBV28	TRBJ2-7	.	.	TGTGCCAGCAGTTTATCGGTCTACTCAGGGGCCCACGAGCAGTACTTC	CASSLSVYSGAHEQYF
TRBV28	TRBJ2-3	few	TRBD1	TGTGCCAGCAGTTTCTCCGGGACAGGGGATTCAGATACGCAGTATTTT	CASSFSGTGDSDTQYF
TRBV2	TRBJ1-1	.	.	TGTGCCAGCAGCTCTGACAAGAACACTGAAGCTTTCTTT	CASSSDKNTEAFF
TRBV5-1	TRBJ1-1	once	.	TGCGCCAGCAGCTTGAGTCTTCCCACTAGGGCTGAAGCTTTCTTT	CASSLSLPTRAEAFF
TRBV7-2	TRBJ2-2	.	.	TGTGCCAGCAGCCCCGGCCCAGCGGGCACCGGGGAGCTGTTTTTT	CASSPGPAGTGELFF
TRBV7-9	TRBJ2-3	.	.	TGTGCCAGCTCCATCTTAGACACAGATACGCAGTATTTT	CASSILDTDTQYF
TRBV28	TRBJ2-7	.	TRBD1	TGTGCCAGCAGTTTCCCCGGGACAGCCACCTCCTACGAGCAGTACTTC	CASSFPGTATSYEQYF